This TCR beta chain derives from a study of blood T cell repertoires in COVID-19. Study at large: Specimens from acute and convalescent COVID-19 originated in the United States, Italy and Spain. PBMCs, B-cell-depleted T cells, or T cells provided the cDNA or gDNA that made up the material.

Data came from immunoSEQ multiplex PCR; TCRdb stores just in-frame clones and leaves some out. The data contain over 250,000 clones, more than 85% of them singletons. The germline V and J ends were trimmed by 2 bases and 6 bases, with 18 bases remaining between them. This CDR3 is built from 15 residues. CDR1 and CDR2 (germline): SGDLS, YYNGEE. The receptor's source is a person aged 18-30 years with COVID-19, enrolled during active disease. The chain carries TRBV9 and TRBJ2-7; D is possibly TRBD1 (5 bases). The sequenced sample consisted of peripheral blood. This chain's CDR3 is CASSVGGQQGVEQYF. The CDR3 coding sequence is TGTGCCAGCAGCGTCGGCGGTCAGCAGGGTGTCGAGCAGTACTTC.